This entry features one T cell receptor (beta chain) sequence. Its cognate antigen is unknown. This sample was taken from a study of shared clonotypes between healthy human individuals. Study in general: There were three CD4 naive, three CD4 memory, two CD8 naive and one CD8 memory plates per donor.

Data came from immunoSEQ multiplex PCR; TCRdb stores just in-frame clones and leaves some out. The repertoire has fewer than 3 million clones, 85% to 95% of them found once; the top ten carry around 0.38%. Study-wide findings and caveats: Memory subsets generally showed smaller estimated richness than naive subsets did. Clonotypes which were not shared had lower generation probabilities than clonotypes that all four donors shared. A handful of donors shared approximately 5% of their naive CD4 clonotypes.

Looked up from germline, CDR1 is SGHTS and CDR2 is YDEGEE. CDR3 length equals 15 residues. V was shortened by 7 bases and J by 3 bases, with 19 bases between the two germline ends. The TCR comes from a man aged 18 to 29 in good health. Some clones in this sample may be carry-over from other donors' samples. The sample taken for sequencing was naive CD4+ T cells from PBMCs. Sample subset: CD45RA+ positively selected. This rearrangement joins TRBV5-8 to TRBJ2-5; the D call may be TRBD1 or TRBD2 (5 bases each). CDR3 bases: TGTGCCAGCTCCTGGGGGTGGAGGAAAGAAGAGACCCAGTACTTC. This gives the protein CASSWGWRKEETQYF.